This T cell receptor (beta chain) was identified in a study of cytomegalovirus exposure and HLA in healthy donors. As regards this clone: Its matching antigen is unknown.

PCR amplification relied on 60 Vbeta primers (plus 13 Jbeta primers). Using immunoSEQ multiplex PCR, the repertoire was profiled, and TCRdb retains in-frame clones only, with some absent. The sample has 180,000 or so clones, around 88% seen once. V gave up 1 base and J gave up 1 base; unmatched junction bases: 10. From germline, CDR1 is SGHRS and CDR2 YFSETQ. The CDR3 runs to 20 residues. Study-wide findings and caveats: CMV antigen specificity of a few CMV-associated chains was confirmed in vitro. In a later analysis, V- and J-gene trimming of beta chains associated with a DCLRE1C missense variant, replicated independently.

The sequenced material came from PBMCs. This TCR came from a woman aged 30 to 39 in good health and CMV-seronegative. J is TRBJ2-6 and V is TRBV5-1; 11 bases agree with TRBD1. The CDR3 loop is CASSLRGQGVFQSGANVLTF. The CDR3, as DNA: TGCGCCAGCAGCTTGAGGGGACAGGGGGTTTTCCAATCTGGGGCCAACGTCCTGACTTTC.